This T cell receptor beta chain was identified in a study of regulatory T cells in long-lasting Graves disease. Indicated time point: newly diagnosed GD, antithyroid drugs for less than 3 months. With RNA extracted from PBMCs as input, the TCR library was made. Both iRepertoire HTBI primers and Arm-PCR of CDR3 regions were used to build the TCR beta libraries. TCRdb re-called the multiplex PCR reads through MiXCR, storing one row per CDR3 protein. The table lists more than 300,000 distinct CDR3 sequences, approximately 12% of them singletons. This same sample was also taken into another study, of T cells in Graves' hyperthyroidism and ophthalmopathy.

The receptor was isolated from a woman between 18 and 29 years old with Graves disease. Sequenced material: peripheral blood mononuclear cells (PBMCs), taken at new diagnosis, from a patient treated with antithyroid drugs.

CDR3 nucleotides: TGTGCCAGCAGCGTAATTCCTAGCGATTACAATGAGCAGTTCTTC. This translates into CASSVIPSDYNEQFF. The chain combines TRBV9 with TRBJ2-1; a weak D match, TRBD2 (6 bases). The ends were cut back, 1 base at V and 4 bases at J, with 12 bases in the middle. This CDR3 has 15 residues. CDR1 is SGDLS, CDR2 YYNGEE, per germline.